This T cell receptor (beta chain) was obtained from a study of blood T cell repertoires in COVID-19 (dated by TCRdb to the early 2020s). Regarding the complete study: Samples from collaborators originated in the United States, Italy and Spain and spanned both the acute and convalescent phases of COVID-19. The material from the prospective study consisted of cDNA or gDNA derived from T cells, B-cell-depleted T cells, or PBMCs. Subjects who had been exposed to COVID-19, were actively infected with it, or had recovered from it provided the deeply sampled blood TCRbeta repertoires that made up the dataset. The repertoires were released in a freely available public database meant as a resource for research on the immune response to SARS-CoV-2. The samples were drawn from two sources: the first 160 participants of the ongoing ImmuneRACE study, and over 1,000 subjects contributed by 6 global collaborators. Nearly every sample came with metadata listing a de-identified subject ID, COVID-19 status, age in years and sex. Where HLA class I and class II types were available, the types were taken from metadata supplied by the sample provider, not from assay-based typing. Points the paper makes about the study in general: The quantity of clinical and demographic metadata differed by source and by participant and was supplied without curation.

About this clone itself: What antigen it recognizes has not been identified. No base-level quality is on record; no much larger clone is a single base apart.

Trimming accounts for 4 bases at V and 0 bases at J, while the number of junction bases matched to no gene is 8. As encoded in the germline V gene, CDR1 is SGHDN while CDR2 is FVKESK. Including cysteine and phenylalanine, the CDR3 has 16 amino acids. Only CDR3 DNA is held: 48 bases, read in frame from base 1. Each collaborating institution followed its own protocols to collect whole blood in K2EDTA tubes. For TCRbeta analysis, collaborator samples were shipped as frozen whole blood, as isolated PBMCs, or as DNA extracted from either sample type. TCRbeta CDR3 regions were amplified from genomic DNA by means of the immunoSEQ Assay, a bias-controlled multiplex PCR. The paper's processing steps were these. The number of nucleated cells in each sample was estimated from the amplification of reference gene primers within the assay. To quantify the absolute abundance of each unique TCRbeta CDR3 rearrangement, sequence reads were collapsed and filtered. For each sample, productive Simpson clonality was calculated by taking the square root of Simpson's diversity index across productive rearrangements. Here the immuneACCESS table is served through TCRdb, limited to in-frame sequences with V and J called. Missing clones are a known gap in these copies; in checked studies unresolved V genes cover under half, and the rest lacks a known reason. D and trimming were read from the DNA, whereas the V and J calls and clone size are those reported in that table. The sample yields about 24,000 clones; approximately 87% were counted once. About 25% of the sample is in the top ten clones.

The TCR sequence derives from a human donor with active COVID-19. The donor label of this sample is uncertain. The chain uses TRBV14 and TRBJ2-5; 7 of the junction bases match TRBD2. What was sequenced was peripheral blood. The nucleotides are TGTGCCAGCAGCCCGCGGGAGAAACCGTACCAAGAGACCCAGTACTTC. Its protein product is CASSPREKPYQETQYF.